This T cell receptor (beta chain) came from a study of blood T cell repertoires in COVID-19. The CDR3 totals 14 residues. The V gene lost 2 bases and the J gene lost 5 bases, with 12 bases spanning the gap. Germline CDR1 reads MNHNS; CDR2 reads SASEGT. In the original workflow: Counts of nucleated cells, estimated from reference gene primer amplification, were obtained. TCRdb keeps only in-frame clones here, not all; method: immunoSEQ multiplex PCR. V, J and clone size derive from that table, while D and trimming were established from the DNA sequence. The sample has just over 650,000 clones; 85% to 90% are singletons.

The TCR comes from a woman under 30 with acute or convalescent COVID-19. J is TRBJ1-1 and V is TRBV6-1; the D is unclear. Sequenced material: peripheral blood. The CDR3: CASSEKGRWTEAFF. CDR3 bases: TGTGCCAGCAGTGAAAAAGGCAGGTGGACTGAAGCTTTCTTT.